This T cell receptor delta chain was recovered during a study of gamma delta lymphoproliferative disorders and STAT genes (dated by TCRdb to the late 2010s). For the study in its entirety: The LymphoTrack Dx TCRG Assay was used to prepare gamma-chain libraries from at least 50 ng of genomic DNA. The study profiled TCR gamma and delta CDR3 repertoires by deep sequencing in Tgammadelta lymphoproliferative disease patients and healthy controls, within a larger immunophenotypic and STAT-mutation study. To confirm results, a couple of gamma-chain samples and every delta-chain sample were sequenced twice. Delta-chain libraries followed the EuroClonality-NGS working group standard operating procedure, because no corresponding Invivoscribe delta assay was available.

The germline V gene specifies GEAIGNYY as CDR1 and EKD as CDR2. Reading from cysteine to phenylalanine, the CDR3 counts 22 amino acids. CDR3 DNA is the only sequence kept; it has 66 bases, read in frame from the first base. For both patients and controls, peripheral blood mononuclear cells were isolated, and the genomic DNA from these cells was used for TCR sequencing. Controls were some 23 healthy adult blood donors, with a median age of 64 years and approximately 12 males and around eleven females, matched to patients for age and sex. There are a few counts of this clone. Its antigen is not yet known. TCRdb pairs this DNA with a much larger clone's protein that differs at residue 3, likely a read error; the protein shown was translated from the DNA. The investigation overall reported the following: Control T cells were likely spread across varied maturation stages, whereas leukemic cells were skewed toward terminal effectors, which potentially limits comparisons between patients and controls. When whole repertoires were clustered, gamma repertoires from patients grouped apart from those of healthy controls, but delta repertoires did not separate between the groups. The authors noted that NGS specificity may be reduced at low frequencies, so the public or private nature of leukemic clones needs confirmation. Almost every major gamma and delta clonotype in patients was public, meaning shared with at least one healthy donor, and only a couple of gamma clonotypes were private to disease.

In both library methods, multiplex PCR was carried out with primers targeting conserved V and J regions of the TCR genes. Amplicons were purified, pooled and sequenced on an Illumina MiSeq platform. The published analysis was carried out like this. V(D)J alignment, clonotype assembly and translation were handled by MiXCR, while functionality assessment and CDR3 repertoire analyses were done with VDJtools. The IMGT definition of CDR3 was applied, and only productive sequences using functional genes were analyzed, with ORF genes and pseudogenes left out. Identical amino acid CDR3s of major clonotypes (frequency >=5%) were searched for across all patients and controls using a custom Python script. Clonotype frequencies in patients versus controls were compared with a one-sided non-parametric Wilcoxon test. In TCRdb, clones were called once more from the public reads by CATT, and rows of identical DNA were later combined. TCRdb assigned the V and J calls; the authors' analysis was not used. The table for this sample lists 1,500 to 2,000 delta-chain clones; 2.5% to 3% of them were counted only once. The ten largest clones represent around 12% of the sample.

Sequencing input: blood. This clonotype originated in a human donor in good health. The chain joins TRDV2 to TRDJ1; matching of 8 bases hints at TRDD2 as the D gene. The CDR3 reads as follows: CARDAAFLINSDTRTPSLKLIF. Here is the DNA: TGTGCCCGTGACGCCGCCTTCCTAATCAATTCGGATACGCGGACTCCCTCGCTTAAACTCATCTTT.